These 20 T cell receptor beta chains came from one sample sequenced in a study of blood T cells in healthy people across ages. A J-beta primer mix and a sample-barcoded 5' primer were used in a second PCR of roughly 6 to 12 cycles. TCRdb ran MiXCR on the 5' RACE reads and lists one entry per CDR3 protein. The repertoire includes 1.5 million to 2 million distinct CDR3 sequences, around half of them detected once, and roughly 2% sits in the top ten. Sequenced: blood. These receptors were obtained from a woman in her forties in good health.

The chain combines TRBV20-1 with TRBJ2-3, with 12 bases matching TRBD2. The length of the CDR3 is 16 residues. The germline gives CDR1 DFQATT, CDR2 SNEGSKA (reference sequence). After removal of 4 bases from V and 2 bases from J, the junction contained 7 bases not matched to a gene. CDR3 residues: CSATEGLAGNTDTQYF. The CDR3 DNA reads TGCAGTGCTACAGAAGGACTAGCGGGGAACACAGATACGCAGTATTTT.

This clonotype has more than one count but fewer than ten. The chain joins TRBV4-3 to TRBJ2-7, with 9 bases identical to TRBD1. The CDR3 covers 13 residues. The germline V gene has CDR1 LGHNA and CDR2 YSLEER. J gave up 9 bases and V 2 bases, and 5 bases lay outside the gene matches. Here the CDR3 reads CASSQLQGARQYF. For the CDR3, the DNA is TGCGCCAGCAGCCAATTACAGGGGGCGAGGCAGTACTTC.

This clonotype was counted between two and nine times. DNA of the CDR3: TGTGCTAGTGGTCAAGGGGTTCGTCCCGCAGATACGCAGTATTTT. Translating gives CASGQGVRPADTQYF. The chain recombines TRBV12-5 with TRBJ2-3; the D gene is possibly TRBD1 (5 bases). The germline V gene has CDR1 LGHNT and CDR2 FRNRAP. Trimming took 5 bases from V and 4 from J, leaving 16 bases between them. The CDR3 extends over 15 amino acids.

The chain employs TRBV11-3 and TRBJ2-1; the match to TRBD2 covers 10 bases. Trimming at V came to 5 bases and at J to 3 bases, leaving 7 bases not matched to a gene. Germline V CDR1 and CDR2: SGHNT, YENEEA. CDR3 length: 16 residues. The CDR3 DNA reads TGTGCCAGCAGCCACCTCTCTAGCGGGGGCTACAATGAGCAGTTCTTC. Its protein product is CASSHLSSGGYNEQFF.

CDR3: CASSLDGARVKQFF. CDR3 bases: TGTGCCAGCAGTTTGGACGGCGCAAGGGTAAAGCAGTTCTTC. V usage is TRBV2 and J usage is TRBJ2-1; D call uncertain. V lost 5 bases and J lost 11, with 19 bases in between. Germline CDR1 is SNHLY and CDR2 is FYNNEI. There are 14 residues in the CDR3.

This clonotype was observed a few times. This rearrangement joins TRBV27 to TRBJ2-7; 7 bases match TRBD1. Germline loops: CDR1 MNHEY, CDR2 SMNVEV (reference sequence). CDR3 length: 13 amino acids. V was pared by 5 bases and J by 3 bases, with 4 bases of the junction left unmatched. The CDR3 protein is CASSINRGYEQYF. The CDR3 DNA is TGTGCCAGCAGTATAAACAGGGGCTACGAGCAGTACTTC.

The chain joins TRBV4-1 to TRBJ2-2, with D perhaps matching TRBD2 (7 bases). Germline CDR1 is MGHRA and CDR2 is YSYEKL. V lost 0 bases and J 6 bases, leaving 11 bases between the germline ends. The CDR3 is 15 residues long. The CDR3 region is CASSQEGGAAGELFF. The CDR3 coding sequence is TGCGCCAGCAGCCAAGAAGGGGGGGCCGCCGGGGAGCTGTTTTTT.

About this clonotype: Compared with germline, one end of the junction differs, possibly owing to a read error. This chain uses TRBV12-3 or TRBV12-4 with TRBJ2-1, with a tentative D call TRBD2 (7 bases). The CDR3 sequence is 15 residues long. CDR3 nucleotides: TGTACCAGCAGCCCGGGGGCGGGGGACTACAATGAGCAGTTCTTC. As protein: CTSSPGAGDYNEQFF.

The V gene is TRBV7-2, the J gene TRBJ2-3; D is unclear. In germline, CDR1 is SGHTA, CDR2 FQGNSA. Trimming left V 5 bases short and J 1 base short, with 10 bases between. The CDR3 extends over 14 amino acids. The CDR3 reads CASSRDQRTDTQYF. CDR3 bases: TGTGCCAGCAGCCGCGACCAACGCACAGATACGCAGTATTTT.

This clonotype came up a few times. V and J are TRBV27 and TRBJ1-2; a possible D gene is TRBD1 (6 bases). Trimming stripped 3 bases from V and 7 bases from J, with 12 bases between. This CDR3 is built from 13 residues. Germline CDR1 is MNHEY and CDR2 is SMNVEV (reference sequence). The CDR3 here is CASSFGGSGGYTF. Here the CDR3 DNA reads TGTGCCAGCAGTTTTGGGGGCAGCGGTGGCTACACCTTC.

The genes are TRBV9 and TRBJ2-5; D not resolved. The J call may be incorrect, as the DNA end agrees better with TRBJ2-7. Germline V gives CDR1 SGDLS, CDR2 YYNGEE. This CDR3 has 16 amino acids. CDR3 loop: CASSGSRTDVIYEQYF. CDR3 nucleotide sequence: TGTGCCAGCAGCGGATCGAGGACGGACGTTATCTACGAGCAGTACTTC.

Only a few counts were recorded for this clonotype. The chain is built from TRBV4-2 and TRBJ2-4; TRBD1 or TRBD2 may be the D gene (6 bases each). There are 14 residues in the CDR3. V was cut by 1 base and J by 13 bases, with 17 bases left in between. Germline values: CDR1 LGHNA, CDR2 YNFKEQ. CDR3 protein: CASSQGGADFRQYF. The CDR3 coding sequence is TGTGCCAGCAGCCAAGGGGGGGCCGACTTCCGGCAGTACTTC.

About this clonotype itself: An end of the junction differs from the germline gene, which may be a read error. The chain links TRBV18 to TRBJ2-4; no clear D gene. Germline values: CDR1 KGHSH, CDR2 LQKENI. The CDR3 extends over 13 amino acids. CDR3 coding DNA: TGTGCCAGCCCACCGCCGGCCAAAAACATTCAGTACTTC. It codes for CASPPPAKNIQYF.

This clonotype has just a few counts. V usage is TRBV7-9 and J usage is TRBJ2-5, with 8 bases fitting TRBD1. Germline V CDR1 and CDR2: SEHNR, FQNEAQ (reference sequence). V gave up 5 bases and J gave up 4 bases; unmatched junction bases: 9. This CDR3 is built from 15 residues. The CDR3 bases are TGTGCCAGCAGCAAAAGACAGGGGCCGGGAGAGACCCAGTACTTC. This translates into CASSKRQGPGETQYF.

This chain uses TRBV2 with TRBJ2-1, with 7 bases matching TRBD1. This CDR3 region has 13 residues. Per germline, CDR1 SNHLY and CDR2 FYNNEI. J lost 8 bases, V lost 5 bases, and 6 bases had no gene match. CDR3 residues: CASSTGEMDEQFF. In nucleotides, the CDR3 is TGTGCCAGCAGTACAGGGGAGATGGATGAGCAGTTCTTC.

The chain is built from TRBV6-5 and TRBJ1-2, with D possibly being TRBD1 (6 bases). Germline CDR1 reads MNHEY; CDR2 reads SVGAGI. This CDR3 region has 14 residues. V was trimmed by 3 bases and J by 2 bases, leaving 10 bases between them. Here the CDR3 DNA reads TGTGCCAGCAGTTATCAACAGGGCAACTATGGCTACACCTTC. Translated: CASSYQQGNYGYTF.

J is TRBJ2-7 and V is TRBV10-3, with D tentatively TRBD1 (7 bases). V was shortened by 6 bases and J by 1 base, with 19 bases between the two germline ends. Germline CDR1 ENHRY, CDR2 SYGVKD. The CDR3 has 16 residues. CDR3 nucleotide sequence: TGTGCCATCAGGTCTTCTCAGGGGGGTCGGTCCTACGAGCAGTACTTC. Encoded protein: CAIRSSQGGRSYEQYF.

The J gene is TRBJ1-5, the V gene TRBV12-3 or TRBV12-4, with 7 bases aligning to TRBD1. The CDR3 is 17 amino acids. Trimming at V came to 1 base and at J to 2 bases, leaving 8 bases not matched to a gene. The CDR3 bases are TGTGCCAGCAGTTTAGGGGTCGACAGGGTCGGCAATCAGCCCCAGCATTTT. It encodes CASSLGVDRVGNQPQHF.

J is TRBJ2-5 and V is TRBV25-1; 9 nucleotides align to TRBD1. The CDR3 runs to 16 residues. V shed 5 bases and J 11 bases; nucleotides not matched to a gene: 18. Germline V gene data show CDR1 as MGHDK and CDR2 as SYGVNS. The CDR3 DNA reads as TGTGCCAGCAGTTACACGACAGGGGGATTCTACAATGAGCAGTACTTC. Encoded protein: CASSYTTGGFYNEQYF.

V gene TRBV5-4 combines with J gene TRBJ1-2, with a tentative D call TRBD1 (6 bases). In germline, CDR1 is SGHNT, CDR2 YYREEE (reference sequence). The CDR3 spans 15 residues. The ends were cut back, 0 bases at V and 5 bases at J, with 14 bases in the middle. CDR3 DNA: TGTGCCAGCAGCTTGGGTTCGGCAGGGGCGTATGGCTACACCTTC. It codes for CASSLGSAGAYGYTF.